What follows describes a single T cell receptor beta chain. The antigen remains undetermined. This sample is drawn from a study of somatic mutations in cytotoxic T cells in rheumatoid arthritis. Study outcomes and limitations: With age, CD8+ clonality increased in rheumatoid arthritis patients, whereas no such increase appeared in healthy controls.

From germline, CDR1 is MNHNS and CDR2 SASEGT. V shed 11 bases and J 9 bases; nucleotides not matched to a gene: 14. This CDR3 has 15 residues. TCRdb keeps only in-frame clones here, not all; method: immunoSEQ multiplex PCR. The table lists about 19,000 clones, about three quarters of them singletons. The origin of this receptor is an adult with rheumatoid arthritis. The chain employs TRBV6-1 and TRBJ2-1, with TRBD2 matching over 12 bases. What was sequenced was CD8+ T cells sorted from blood. This CDR3 reads CASGGSSGGGIEQFF. CDR3 DNA: TGTGCCTCCGGAGGATCTAGCGGGGGGGGGATTGAGCAGTTCTTC.